The 20 T cell receptor beta chains below come from one sample, sequenced in a study of Graves' ophthalmopathy and Graves' hyperthyroidism. RNA served as the template for amplifying TCR beta CDR3 regions. Second-round multiplex PCR came after a first-round RT-PCR that employed HTBI primers. TCRdb independently ran MiXCR on the multiplex PCR reads; one entry per CDR3 protein. Among 600,000 to 700,000 distinct CDR3 sequences listed, about 41% were seen once. The sequencing input was peripheral blood. These receptors were collected from an adult man with Graves' ophthalmopathy.

At least ten counts were recorded for this clonotype. This chain links TRBV5-1 with TRBJ1-1; the D gene is possibly TRBD1 (5 bases). Germline V gene sequence: CDR1 SGHRS, CDR2 YFSETQ. V was shortened by 6 bases and J by 4 bases, with 16 bases between the two germline ends. The CDR3 sequence is 14 residues long. The CDR3 bases are TGCGCCAGCAACCCCGGTTCGAGGGGCACTGAAGCTTTCTTT. It yields the protein CASNPGSRGTEAFF.

This clonotype was observed at least ten times. V gene TRBV10-2 combines with J gene TRBJ1-5; weak D call: TRBD1 (5 bases). The CDR3 loop spans 16 amino acids. V lost 2 bases, J lost 0 bases, and 11 bases lay in between. The germline V gene has CDR1 WSHSY and CDR2 SAAADI. CDR3 amino acids: CASSEKGFYSNQPQHF. The CDR3 DNA sequence: TGCGCCAGCAGTGAGAAGGGGTTTTATAGCAATCAGCCCCAGCATTTT.

In its sample, this clonotype was seen a few times. J is TRBJ1-5 and V is TRBV19; the match to TRBD1 covers 8 bases. Germline assignment: CDR1 LNHDA and CDR2 SQIVND (reference sequence). Trimming removed 3 bases from V and 1 base from J; junction bases left unmatched: 8. This CDR3 region has 17 residues. The CDR3, as DNA: TGTGCCAGTAGTATGGACAGGGAAACGCTAAGCAATCAGCCCCAGCATTTT. It yields the protein CASSMDRETLSNQPQHF. Together with reference TRBV19 and TRBJ1-5, the CDR3 gives the full variable domain: DGGITQSPKYLFRKEGQNVTLSCEQNLNHDAMYWYRQDPGQGLRLIYYSQIVNDFQKGDIAEGYSVSREKKESFPLTVTSAQKNPTAFYLCASSMDRETLSNQPQHFGDGTRLSIL.

Comments on this clonotype: As the CDR3 is not closed by the conserved phenylalanine or tryptophan, this likely results from a read error. The gene calls are TRBV29-1 and TRBJ2-6; a possible D gene is TRBD1 (5 bases). CDR3 size: 13 residues. Germline V gene data show CDR1 as SQVTM and CDR2 as ANQGSEA. CDR3 amino acids: CSASFSGASVLTL. For the CDR3, the DNA is TGCAGCGCTTCCTTCTCTGGGGCCAGCGTCCTGACTCTC.

In the case of this clonotype: Germline and junction disagree at one end, which may indicate a read error. The chain links TRBV7-2 to TRBJ1-2, with 12 bases identical to TRBD1. CDR1 is SGHTA and CDR2 is FQGNSA in the germline V gene. The CDR3 has 15 residues. The CDR3 DNA follows: TGCGCCAGCAGACAGGGGACAGGGGGCATCTATGGCTACACCTTC. Translating gives CASRQGTGGIYGYTF.

Comments on this clonotype: This could be a read error, since a much larger clone is one nucleotide away. V usage is TRBV10-3 and J usage is TRBJ2-7, with 9 bases aligning to TRBD1. The length of the CDR3 is 12 residues. Germline CDR1 ENHRY, CDR2 SYGVKD. V dropped 5 bases and J dropped 5; count of bases not matched to a gene: 1. The CDR3 reads CAISRQGDEQYF. For the CDR3, the DNA is TGTGCCATCAGTAGACAGGGGGACGAGCAGTACTTC.

This clonotype occurred many times. At one end, the junction sequence differs from germline, possibly due to a read error. CDR3: CASSSEAQFNQPQHF. CDR3 DNA sequence: TGTGCCAGCAGTAGCGAGGCACAGTTCAATCAGCCCCAGCATTTT. The rearrangement joins TRBV19 to TRBJ1-5; D remains unclear. This CDR3 has 15 residues. CDR1 is LNHDA and CDR2 is SQIVND in the germline V gene (reference sequence).

V and J are TRBV2 and TRBJ1-1; 7 bases line up with TRBD1. Losses at the gene ends were 3 bases for V and 1 base for J; bases not matched to a gene: 5. This CDR3 region has 15 residues. Germline V gene lookup returns CDR1 SNHLY and CDR2 FYNNEI. Here the CDR3 DNA reads TGTGCCAGCAGTGAGCTTGGGACAGAGAACACTGAAGCTTTCTTT. It yields the protein CASSELGTENTEAFF.

This clonotype was detected many times. The chain carries TRBV15 and TRBJ2-2; unclear D gene. V was cut by 0 bases and J by 0 bases, with 5 bases left in between. The germline V gene encodes CDR1 LNHNV and CDR2 YYDKDF (reference sequence). The CDR3 length is 15 residues. The chain's CDR3 is CATSRDLTNTGELFF. The CDR3 region has the DNA TGTGCCACCAGCAGAGATCTAACGAACACCGGGGAGCTGTTTTTT.

This chain connects TRBV19 to TRBJ1-5; the D gene is possibly TRBD1 (5 bases). V shed 10 bases and J shed 11 bases, with 33 bases lying between them. The CDR3 loop spans 17 amino acids. The germline V gene has CDR1 LNHDA and CDR2 SQIVND (reference sequence). In DNA form, the CDR3 reads TGTGCCACTTCACCGGGACTAGCGGGAGTTCCGGGGGAGACCCAGCATTTT. Its translation: CATSPGLAGVPGETQHF.

The chain carries TRBV2 and TRBJ2-1, with D perhaps matching TRBD2 (6 bases). Looked up from germline, CDR1 is SNHLY and CDR2 is FYNNEI. The ends were cut back, 8 bases at V and 6 bases at J, with 11 bases in the middle. This CDR3 comprises 12 residues. In DNA form, the CDR3 reads TGTGCCAGCGGGACCGGGGGCAATGAGCAGTTCTTC. It is translated as CASGTGGNEQFF.

This clonotype appeared many times. The V gene is TRBV9, the J gene TRBJ1-6; D is unresolved. The V gene's germline CDR1 is SGDLS and CDR2 YYNGEE. With 4 bases removed from V and 8 bases from J, the gap between germline ends came to 7 bases. The CDR3 extends over 12 amino acids. DNA for the CDR3: TGTGCCAGCAGCCCCGTTGATTCACCCCTCCACTTT. Translated: CASSPVDSPLHF.

This clonotype showed up just once. A much larger clone is a single base away; this may be a read error. The V and J genes are TRBV7-8 and TRBJ1-4, with D possibly matching TRBD1 (5 bases). This CDR3 is 14 amino acids long. CDR1 SGHVS and CDR2 FQNEAQ come from the germline V gene. The CDR3 is CVSRSGTVGEKLFF. CDR3 DNA sequence: TGTGTCAGCAGATCCGGGACGGTGGGGGAAAAACTGTTTTTT.

The chain's CDR3 is CASSFVTGGPYEQYF. CDR3 nucleotides: TGTGCCAGCAGCTTTGTGACAGGGGGTCCCTACGAGCAGTACTTC. This chain uses TRBV7-9 with TRBJ2-7; TRBD1 matches 9 bases. Germline assignment: CDR1 SEHNR and CDR2 FQNEAQ (reference sequence). This CDR3 has 15 amino acids. Trimming at V came to 3 bases and at J to 2 bases, leaving 5 bases not matched to a gene.

This clonotype appeared many times. The J gene is TRBJ1-4, the V gene TRBV9; D uncertain. CDR1 and CDR2 (germline): SGDLS, YYNGEE. The CDR3 runs 15 residues. Trimming removed 4 bases from V and 8 bases from J, with 18 bases in between. The CDR3 is CASSSSGYLEEKLFF. CDR3 DNA: TGTGCCAGCAGCTCCTCAGGCTATCTGGAGGAAAAACTGTTTTTT.

Regarding this clonotype: A much bigger clone sits one base away, suggesting this may be a read error. V gene TRBV25-1 combines with J gene TRBJ2-7; possible D gene TRBD2, 5 bases. CDR1 and CDR2 from the germline V gene are MGHDK and SYGVNS. This CDR3 contains 13 residues. For the CDR3, the DNA is TGTGCCAGCAGCTTTGGCGGGCTCGCCGAGCAGTGCTTC. Its protein is CASSFGGLAEQCF.

V and J are TRBV6-6 and TRBJ1-5; TRBD1 matches 8 bases. Losses at the gene ends were 4 bases for V and 6 bases for J; bases not matched to a gene: 2. The V gene's germline CDR1 is MNHNY and CDR2 SVGAGI (reference sequence). This CDR3 comprises 13 residues. The CDR3 is CASSFTGGQPQHF. In DNA form, the CDR3 reads TGTGCCAGCAGTTTTACAGGGGGTCAGCCCCAGCATTTT.

Ten or more counts support this clonotype. The chain couples TRBV10-3 to TRBJ1-6, with 7 bases aligning to TRBD1. V shed 4 bases, J shed 7 bases, and the junction held 7 bases outside the gene matches. The V gene's germline CDR1 is ENHRY and CDR2 SYGVKD. The CDR3 extends over 15 amino acids. CDR3: CAISGTGTLNSPLHF. DNA for the CDR3: TGTGCCATCAGTGGGACAGGAACTCTCAATTCACCCCTCCACTTT.

The chain has TRBV29-1 and TRBJ1-2, with TRBD1 as a possible D gene (5 bases). The V and J ends lost 6 bases and 5 bases respectively, with 16 bases between them. Per the germline V gene, CDR1 is SQVTM and CDR2 is ANQGSEA. This CDR3 comprises 13 residues. For the CDR3, the DNA is TGCAGCGTATCACCGGGACGTGGTTATGGCTACACCTTC. It is translated as CSVSPGRGYGYTF.

The chain is built from TRBV30 and TRBJ1-5; D ambiguous. V lost 2 bases to trimming and J lost 5 bases, with 10 bases between them. CDR3 size: 13 residues. The germline V gene encodes CDR1 GTSNPN and CDR2 SVGIG (reference sequence). CDR3 amino acids: CAWSPNLDQPQHF. The CDR3 bases are TGTGCCTGGAGTCCCAACCTCGATCAGCCCCAGCATTTT. Based on the CDR3 plus reference TRBV30 and TRBJ1-5, the full variable domain is SQTIHQWPATLVQPVGSPLSLECTVEGTSNPNLYWYRQAAGRGLQLLFYSVGIGQISSEVPQNLSASRPQDRQFILSSKKLLLSDSGFYLCAWSPNLDQPQHFGDGTRLSIL.